This TCR beta chain stems from a study of blood T cell repertoires in COVID-19. Study-level background: Collection of acute and convalescent COVID-19 samples took place in the United States, Italy and Spain. Nucleic acid was either cDNA or gDNA, and it came from T cells, B-cell-depleted T cells, or PBMCs.

The CDR3 totals 17 residues. V dropped 1 base and J dropped 0 bases, with 12 bases sitting between them. Germline-derived CDR1 and CDR2 are MDHEN and SYDVKM. TCRdb's table, derived via immunoSEQ multiplex PCR, lists solely in-frame clones and lacks some. The sample includes roughly 190,000 clones, approximately 91% of them seen just once. This clone was seen a single time. The chain recombines TRBV28 with TRBJ1-4; TRBD1 might be the D (6 bases). This TCR was recovered from a woman aged 40 to 55 who had recovered from COVID-19. What was sequenced was peripheral blood. CDR3 DNA: TGTGCCAGCAGTTTATCTCCCAGGGGATCAACTAATGAAAAACTGTTTTTT. Translation: CASSLSPRGSTNEKLFF.